What follows are 17 T cell receptor beta chains derived from one specimen sequenced in a study of beta chain features in type 1 diabetes. Study-level findings and limits: Type 1 diabetes patients had moderately but significantly shorter TCRB CDR3s in all four CD4+ subsets.

These receptors have no known antigen. As every portion of the isolated RNA was reverse transcribed, the sequencing read expressed TCRB transcripts. Profiled with immunoSEQ multiplex PCR; TCRdb holds only in-frame clones, not every one. This sample has tens of thousands of clones; around 49% occur once, and the top ten carry roughly 0.7%. Sequencing used central memory CD4+ T cells from blood. These receptors came from a man between 25 and 39 years old with type 1 diabetes.

This chain joins TRBV18 and TRBJ2-1; 11 nucleotides align to TRBD2. Germline V lookup: CDR1 KGHSH, CDR2 LQKENI. This CDR3 has 19 amino acids. With V trimmed by 1 base and J by 1 base, 9 bases remained unmatched. As DNA, the CDR3 is TGTGCCAGCTCACCACTCTCACTAGCGGGGGCCCTTTCCTACAATGAGCAGTTCTTC. This translates into CASSPLSLAGALSYNEQFF.

In this sample, this clone turned up a few times. This rearrangement joins TRBV11-2 to TRBJ1-4; D call uncertain. There are 12 residues in the CDR3. Trimming took 5 bases from V and 8 from J, leaving 9 bases between them. CDR1 is SGHAT and CDR2 is FQNNGV in the germline V gene. CDR3 bases: TGTGCCAGCAGCCAGACACCAGAAAAACTGTTTTTT. The encoded protein is CASSQTPEKLFF. Drawing the rest from reference TRBV11-2 and TRBJ1-4, the complete variable domain is EAGVAQSPRYKIIEKRQSVAFWCNPISGHATLYWYQQILGQGPKLLIQFQNNGVVDDSQLPKDRFSAERLKGVDSTLKIQPAKLEDSAVYLCASSQTPEKLFFGSGTQLSVL.

This clone was counted a few times. This sequence joins TRBV19 and TRBJ2-7; 7 positions agree with TRBD2. J was trimmed by 0 bases and V by 3 bases; bases with no gene match: 5. Germline assignment: CDR1 LNHDA and CDR2 SQIVND (reference sequence). The CDR3 totals 15 residues. This chain's CDR3 is CASSITLADSYEQYF. DNA for the CDR3: TGTGCCAGTAGTATTACCCTAGCGGACTCCTACGAGCAGTACTTC.

Only a few counts were recorded for this clone. The chain is built from TRBV5-1 and TRBJ1-1, with 7 bases matching TRBD1. CDR1 and CDR2 (germline): SGHRS, YFSETQ. V trimming: 0 bases; J trimming: 4 bases; junction bases outside the gene matches: 3. This CDR3 spans 14 amino acids. This CDR3 is CASSLDRGFTEAFF. The CDR3 nucleotides are TGCGCCAGCAGCTTGGACAGGGGTTTCACTGAAGCTTTCTTT.

This chain uses TRBV30 with TRBJ2-4; 11 positions match TRBD1. Trimming removed 0 bases from V and 9 bases from J; junction bases left unmatched: 4. Germline V gene sequence: CDR1 GTSNPN, CDR2 SVGIG (reference sequence). The CDR3 loop spans 14 amino acids. CDR3 protein: CAWSVFGTGGIQYF. The DNA of the CDR3 is TGTGCCTGGAGTGTTTTCGGGACAGGGGGCATTCAGTACTTC.

This chain joins TRBV19 and TRBJ1-2; no clear D gene. Trimming shortened V by 0 bases and J by 2 bases, and 7 bases separated the two germline ends. Germline V gene lookup returns CDR1 LNHDA and CDR2 SQIVND (reference sequence). CDR3 length: 14 residues. The DNA for the CDR3 is TGTGCCAGTAGTATAGAAGACGGGAACTATGGCTACACCTTC. Protein sequence: CASSIEDGNYGYTF.

V usage is TRBV11-3 and J usage is TRBJ1-6; D is ambiguous. Germline V CDR1 and CDR2: SGHNT, YENEEA. The V and J ends lost 8 bases and 6 bases respectively, with 8 bases between them. The CDR3 consists of 12 residues. The CDR3: CASRHSNSPLHF. The DNA for the CDR3 is TGTGCCAGCCGCCACTCTAATTCACCCCTCCACTTT.

This chain links TRBV2 with TRBJ2-7; 10 bases fit TRBD1. The germline gives CDR1 SNHLY, CDR2 FYNNEI. J was trimmed by 3 bases and V by 4 bases; bases with no gene match: 9. The CDR3 covers 16 residues. The CDR3 region has the DNA TGTGCCAGCAGTGTGGGGGGACAGGGGACCCTCTACGAGCAGTACTTC. Its translation is CASSVGGQGTLYEQYF.

A few counts support this clone. This chain connects TRBV7-9 to TRBJ1-1; D is ambiguous. The germline gives CDR1 SEHNR, CDR2 FQNEAQ (reference sequence). With 3 bases removed from V and 1 base from J, the gap between germline ends came to 9 bases. The CDR3 is made up of 14 amino acids. CDR3 DNA sequence: TGTGCCAGCAGCTTGGCACAGAGGAACACTGAAGCTTTCTTT. It codes for CASSLAQRNTEAFF.

V usage is TRBV10-3 and J usage is TRBJ1-1; TRBD1 agrees at 9 bases. Germline V gene sequence: CDR1 ENHRY, CDR2 SYGVKD. V gave up 6 bases and J gave up 6 bases; unmatched junction bases: 8. The CDR3 is 14 residues long. The DNA for the CDR3 is TGTGCCATCAGGGACAGGGGTTTGTCCCCTGAAGCTTTCTTT. Encoded protein: CAIRDRGLSPEAFF.

V usage is TRBV6-6 and J usage is TRBJ2-7; 7 bases line up with TRBD1. Trimming removed 6 bases from V and 2 bases from J; junction bases left unmatched: 10. The CDR3 is made up of 15 amino acids. CDR1 and CDR2 from the germline V gene are MNHNY and SVGAGI (reference sequence). CDR3 nucleotides: TGTGCCAGCAGAAACACTTGGCAGGGGGCCTACGAGCAGTACTTC. Its protein is CASRNTWQGAYEQYF.

V gene TRBV5-5 combines with J gene TRBJ1-5; a weak D match, TRBD1 (6 bases). The CDR3 totals 17 residues. Germline assignment: CDR1 SGHKS and CDR2 YYEKEE (reference sequence). Trimming stripped 3 bases from V and 2 bases from J, with 18 bases between. CDR3 region: CASSWGRSPGGNQPQHF. The CDR3, as DNA: TGTGCCAGCAGCTGGGGGCGATCTCCAGGGGGCAATCAGCCCCAGCATTTT.

The chain employs TRBV7-9 and TRBJ2-7, with TRBD1 identical over 7 bases. V was clipped by 5 bases and J by 0 bases; unmatched bases: 13. The CDR3 contains 17 residues. CDR1 SEHNR and CDR2 FQNEAQ come from the germline V gene (reference sequence). CDR3 DNA: TGTGCCAGCAGCCATAACCCAGGGGGATTCAGCTCCTACGAGCAGTACTTC. Protein: CASSHNPGGFSSYEQYF.

The chain uses TRBV2 and TRBJ1-2; D not resolved. The CDR3 covers 12 residues. Per germline, CDR1 SNHLY and CDR2 FYNNEI. V gave up 3 bases and J gave up 5 bases, with 7 bases separating them. The CDR3 region is CASSEGEYGYTF. The CDR3 DNA is TGTGCCAGCAGTGAGGGAGAATATGGCTACACCTTC.

The chain recombines TRBV9 with TRBJ1-3, with D possibly TRBD1 on 6 matching bases. Trimming removed 0 bases at V and 5 bases at J, with 12 bases between. This CDR3 has 15 amino acids. Germline V gives CDR1 SGDLS, CDR2 YYNGEE. CDR3 nucleotide sequence: TGTGCCAGCAGCGTAGACGGGGGGCGCAGAAACACCATATATTTT. The encoded protein is CASSVDGGRRNTIYF.

This clone was counted only a few times. The rearrangement joins TRBV5-4 to TRBJ1-2; maybe TRBD1 (5 bases). Between the trimmed V and J ends, which lost 0 bases and 5 bases, there was a span of 8 bases. Germline V gene data show CDR1 as SGHNT and CDR2 as YYREEE (reference sequence). The CDR3 length is 13 residues. CDR3 coding DNA: TGTGCCAGCAGCTTGGTGGACACTTATGGCTACACCTTC. Its protein product is CASSLVDTYGYTF. Drawing the rest from reference TRBV5-4 and TRBJ1-2, the complete variable domain is ETGVTQSPTHLIKTRGQQVTLRCSSQSGHNTVSWYQQALGQGPQFIFQYYREEENGRGNFPPRFSGLQFPNYSSELNVNALELDDSALYLCASSLVDTYGYTFGSGTRLTVV.

The CDR3 is CASSQDRVASGRDEQFF. The DNA for the CDR3 is TGCGCCAGCAGCCAAGACCGAGTGGCTAGCGGGAGAGATGAGCAGTTCTTC. V usage is TRBV4-1 and J usage is TRBJ2-1; TRBD2 agrees at 10 bases. The V segment lost 0 bases and the J segment 8 bases; nucleotides outside the gene matches: 10. The CDR3 is made up of 17 amino acids. From germline, CDR1 is MGHRA and CDR2 YSYEKL.